The 15 T cell receptor beta chains given below trace back to one sample, sequenced in a study of blood T cell repertoires in COVID-19. Using immunoSEQ multiplex PCR, the repertoire was profiled, and TCRdb retains in-frame clones only, with some absent. The sample yields around 25,000 clones, around nine tenths seen once. Sequenced input: peripheral blood. The receptors originated from a man in his fifties or sixties with active COVID-19.

CDR3 coding DNA: TGTGCCAGCAATAGGCCGGGGGAAAAACTGTTTTTT. Translation: CASNRPGEKLFF. The chain employs TRBV2 and TRBJ1-4; D not certain. Germline CDR1 SNHLY, CDR2 FYNNEI. The CDR3 sequence is 12 residues long. With 7 bases removed from V and 8 bases from J, the gap between germline ends came to 11 bases.

CDR3 in DNA: TGTGCCAGCAGGGGGACTTCCTCGTACACCGGGGAGCTGTTTTTT. It encodes CASRGTSSYTGELFF. The chain combines TRBV7-2 with TRBJ2-2, with D maybe TRBD2 (6 bases). The CDR3 has 15 amino acids. Germline lookup yields CDR1 SGHTA and CDR2 FQGNSA. Trimming took off 6 bases at V and 3 bases at J, with 14 bases between the two ends.

The V gene is TRBV7-9, the J gene TRBJ2-6; the D is unclear. Germline assignment: CDR1 SEHNR and CDR2 FQNEAQ (reference sequence). This CDR3 has 15 amino acids. V lost 5 bases, J lost 0 bases, and 8 bases lay in between. The CDR3 region has the DNA TGTGCCAGCAGCATTACAAGCTCTGGGGCCAACGTCCTGACTTTC. Protein sequence: CASSITSSGANVLTF.

The CDR3 spells CASSLVRGITTDTQYF. The CDR3 DNA reads as TGTGCCAGCAGCTTGGTTCGGGGAATCACCACAGATACGCAGTATTTT. The V and J genes are TRBV5-4 and TRBJ2-3; D is perhaps TRBD2 (5 bases). CDR1 and CDR2 from the germline V gene are SGHNT and YYREEE (reference sequence). There are 16 residues in the CDR3. V dropped 0 bases and J dropped 2 bases, with 13 bases sitting between them.

This clone is judged medium-sized. The chain is built from TRBV19 and TRBJ1-5; D is ambiguous. The CDR3 covers 15 residues. V was pared by 8 bases and J by 1 base, with 15 bases between. Per germline, CDR1 LNHDA and CDR2 SQIVND (reference sequence). CDR3 bases: TGTGCCAGTTTGAATTGGAGGGTAAGCAATCAGCCCCAGCATTTT. Its translation is CASLNWRVSNQPQHF.

In DNA form, the CDR3 reads TGTGCCAGCAGCCAGATTGACAGAATTAACTATGGCTACACCTTC. It specifies CASSQIDRINYGYTF. The genes are TRBV7-2 and TRBJ1-2; weak D call: TRBD1 (5 bases). The germline gives CDR1 SGHTA, CDR2 FQGNSA. Trimming shortened V by 5 bases and J by 1 base, and 14 bases separated the two germline ends. This CDR3 has 15 amino acids. Complete variable domain (other parts from reference TRBV7-2 and TRBJ1-2): GAGVSQSPSNKVTEKGKDVELRCDPISGHTALYWYRQSLGQGLEFLIYFQGNSAPDKSGLPSDRFSAERTGGSVSTLTIQRTQQEDSAVYLCASSQIDRINYGYTFGSGTRLTVV.

V is TRBV4-3 and J is TRBJ2-2, with 7 bases matching TRBD1. Germline lookup yields CDR1 LGHNA and CDR2 YSLEER. The CDR3 has 14 amino acids. V shed 9 bases and J 0 bases; nucleotides not matched to a gene: 4. This CDR3 is CASRQGPNTGELFF. In DNA form, the CDR3 reads TGCGCCAGTCGACAGGGACCGAACACCGGGGAGCTGTTTTTT.

This chain joins TRBV7-8 and TRBJ1-3, with D perhaps matching TRBD1 (5 bases). CDR1 SGHVS and CDR2 FQNEAQ come from the germline V gene. The length of the CDR3 is 14 residues. The V end lost 1 base, the J end lost 4 bases, and 8 bases lay between the germline ends. The CDR3 is CASSLGGQGNTIYF. The CDR3, as DNA: TGTGCCAGCAGCTTAGGGGGCCAGGGAAACACCATATATTTT. The full variable domain, its missing parts supplied by reference TRBV7-8 and TRBJ1-3, is GAGVSQSPRYKVAKRGQDVALRCDPISGHVSLFWYQQALGQGPEFLTYFQNEAQLDKSGLPSDRFFAERPEGSVSTLKIQRTQQEDSAVYLCASSLGGQGNTIYFGEGSWLTVV.

The chain combines TRBV4-1 with TRBJ1-3, with D possibly TRBD1 on 6 matching bases. CDR3 length: 18 amino acids. Germline values: CDR1 MGHRA, CDR2 YSYEKL. Trimming stripped 0 bases from V and 0 bases from J, with 15 bases between. The CDR3 is CASSQDSAGATSGNTIYF. CDR3 DNA: TGCGCCAGCAGCCAAGATTCCGCAGGGGCAACCTCTGGAAACACCATATATTTT.

The rearrangement uses TRBV21-1 and TRBJ2-3; the table's D call TRBD1 went unverified against the DNA. TRBV21-1 is a documented pseudogene. CDR3 size: 13 residues. CDR3 protein: CARWTGSTDTQYF. The DNA of the CDR3 is TGTGCCAGATGGACAGGGTCCACAGATACGCAGTATTTT.

The chain has TRBV10-2 and TRBJ1-1, with D possibly being TRBD1 (6 bases). This CDR3 contains 15 residues. V lost 3 bases to trimming and J lost 1 base, with 12 bases between them. CDR1 WSHSY and CDR2 SAAADI come from the germline V gene. In DNA form, the CDR3 reads TGCGCCAGCAGTGAACAGGGAATCGCGAACACTGAAGCTTTCTTT. Protein product: CASSEQGIANTEAFF.

This CDR3 is CASSVGAGARSYEQYF. The DNA for the CDR3 is TGTGCCAGCAGCGTAGGGGCGGGGGCAAGATCCTACGAGCAGTACTTC. This chain uses TRBV7-2 with TRBJ2-7; perhaps TRBD2 as D (7 bases). Looked up from germline, CDR1 is SGHTA and CDR2 is FQGNSA. V lost 5 bases and J 1 base, leaving 18 bases between the germline ends. The CDR3 has 16 residues.

The rearrangement links TRBV6-4 to TRBJ2-2, with 7 bases identical to TRBD1. The CDR3 has 14 amino acids. V dropped 6 bases and J dropped 3; count of bases not matched to a gene: 4. Germline V gene sequence: CDR1 MRHNA, CDR2 SNTAGT. The CDR3 reads CASRQGLDTGELFF. For the CDR3, the DNA is TGTGCCAGCAGACAGGGGTTAGACACCGGGGAGCTGTTTTTT.

This chain uses TRBV5-4 with TRBJ1-4; D is unclear. V was trimmed by 4 bases and J by 8 bases, leaving 21 bases between them. The CDR3 has 16 amino acids. Germline values: CDR1 SGHNT, CDR2 YYREEE (reference sequence). CDR3: CASSSLRGPEREKLFF. In DNA form, the CDR3 reads TGTGCCAGCAGCAGCCTCCGGGGTCCGGAGAGGGAAAAACTGTTTTTT. The entire variable domain, with the rest obtained from reference TRBV5-4 and TRBJ1-4, is as follows: ETGVTQSPTHLIKTRGQQVTLRCSSQSGHNTVSWYQQALGQGPQFIFQYYREEENGRGNFPPRFSGLQFPNYSSELNVNALELDDSALYLCASSSLRGPEREKLFFGSGTQLSVL.

The chain recombines TRBV7-9 with TRBJ2-5, with 8 positions matching TRBD2. Germline lookup yields CDR1 SEHNR and CDR2 FQNEAQ (reference sequence). J was trimmed by 3 bases and V by 5 bases; bases with no gene match: 2. The CDR3 contains 13 residues. CDR3: CASSEGLEETQYF. The CDR3 DNA sequence: TGTGCCAGCAGCGAGGGACTAGAAGAGACCCAGTACTTC. The variable domain in full, completed from reference TRBV7-9 and TRBJ2-5, reads DTGVSQNPRHKITKRGQNVTFRCDPISEHNRLYWYRQTLGQGPEFLTYFQNEAQLEKSRLLSDRFSAERPKGSFSTLEIQRTEQGDSAMYLCASSEGLEETQYFGPGTRLLVL.